The rows below give T cell receptor beta chains drawn from one sample of a study of response to subunit inactivated influenza vaccine. In TCRdb, the RT-PCR reads were re-called with MiXCR into one record per CDR3 protein. The sample includes approximately 530,000 distinct CDR3 sequences, approximately 12% of them seen just once. The sample consisted of PBMCs from blood, taken 40 to 50 days after vaccination. These receptors came from a man between 45 and 60 years old who received an inactivated influenza vaccine. The CDR3 runs from the conserved cysteine through the conserved F or W. A D gene is named only where the DNA matches it firmly. Only some rows state a clone size, as once, few, many or a class for expanded clones.

TGTGCCACCAGCACCCGGCAACGCCCAGGAGGCAATGAGCAGTTCTTC	CATSTRQRPGGNEQFF	16	TRBV15	few	.	TRBJ2-1
TGCGCCAGCAGCTTGGGTTCACTAGCGGGTTCCTCCTCCTACAATGAGCAGTTCTTC	CASSLGSLAGSSSYNEQFF	19	TRBV5-1	few	TRBD2	TRBJ2-1
TGTGCCAGCAGCCAAGTCGGGCTAGAAATCTACGAGCAGTACTTC	CASSQVGLEIYEQYF	15	TRBV3-1	few	.	TRBJ2-7
TGTGCCAGCAGCCAAAGTCGCACCTTGCAGTATTTT	CASSQSRTLQYF	12	TRBV14	few	.	TRBJ2-3
TGTGCCAGCAGTTACTCCTTTACCTCTGGCAGGGTCAACACTGAAGCTTTCTTT	CASSYSFTSGRVNTEAFF	18	TRBV6-2/TRBV6-3	few	.	TRBJ1-1
TGTGCCAGCAGCTTGTCGGGCCGGCATACTGAAGCTTTCTTT	CASSLSGRHTEAFF	14	TRBV5-6	many	.	TRBJ1-1
TGTGCCAGCAGTTTACAGTCCCCAAATGAAAAACTGTTTTTT	CASSLQSPNEKLFF	14	TRBV12-3/TRBV12-4	few	.	TRBJ1-4
TGCAGTGCTATTACACGGGACACCAGCTCCTACGAGCAGTACTTC	CSAITRDTSSYEQYF	15	TRBV20-1	many	.	TRBJ2-7
TGTGCCAGCAGGATCGGAGGCTATGGCTACACCTTC	CASRIGGYGYTF	12	TRBV7-2	few	.	TRBJ1-2
TGCAGTACTAGTGGGGCAGGGGCTAGGGGCAATCAGCCCCAGCATTTT	CSTSGAGARGNQPQHF	16	TRBV20-1	.	.	TRBJ1-5
TGTGCCAGCAGCTTAGGGCGGGAGGGCCTCAGCACAGATACGCAGTATTTT	CASSLGREGLSTDTQYF	17	TRBV11-2	.	TRBD2	TRBJ2-3
TGTGCCACCAGTGAACCGGGACAGGGAGTTAGGCAGTACTTC	CATSEPGQGVRQYF	14	TRBV24-1	.	TRBD1	TRBJ2-7
TGTGCCAGCAGTTCCTCGGGACAGGGGTTTCTATCTATGCGCTACACCTTC	CASSSSGQGFLSMRYTF	17	TRBV28	.	TRBD1	TRBJ1-2
TGTGCCAGCAGCCTCACTGAAGCTTTCTTT	CASSLTEAFF	10	TRBV6-9	.	.	TRBJ1-1
TGTGCCAGCAGTTTAAGTGTCGGCGGGAGGGCCTCGGAGACCCAGTACTTC	CASSLSVGGRASETQYF	17	TRBV12-3/TRBV12-4	few	TRBD2	TRBJ2-5
TGCGCCAGCAGCACTATACTAGATCTTGAGCAGTTCTTC	CASSTILDLEQFF	13	TRBV5-1	many	.	TRBJ2-1
TGCGCCAGCAGCTTCGGCGGGACTCCTAATGAAAAACTGTTTTTT	CASSFGGTPNEKLFF	15	TRBV5-1	many	.	TRBJ1-4
TGTGCCAGCAGCTACGACCCGCAAAGGGATACGCAGTATTTT	CASSYDPQRDTQYF	14	TRBV7-2	few	.	TRBJ2-3
TGCAGCGCGACGACCCCCGGCATAGGTCAGCCCCAGCATTTT	CSATTPGIGQPQHF	14	TRBV29-1	few	.	TRBJ1-5
TGCAGCGCAGCCGGACCAACTAATGAAAAACTGTTTTTT	CSAAGPTNEKLFF	13	TRBV29-1	.	.	TRBJ1-4
TGTGCCACCAGCGCGGACAGGATAAATCAGCCCCAGCATTTT	CATSADRINQPQHF	14	TRBV15	few	TRBD1	TRBJ1-5
TGCAGTGCTTTTAGCGGGGGGGCGGGTGAGCAGTTCTTC	CSAFSGGAGEQFF	13	TRBV20-1	.	TRBD2	TRBJ2-1
TGTGCCAGCAGTGGCGACCGACAGTCCCCGAACACCGGGGAGCTGTTTTTT	CASSGDRQSPNTGELFF	17	TRBV2	.	.	TRBJ2-2
TGCAGTGCTAGAGATGGCTCAACGGGGGGCCTTGGCGAGCAGTACTTC	CSARDGSTGGLGEQYF	16	TRBV20-1	.	.	TRBJ2-7
TGTGCCACCAGTGATTTGCGTAGTAGCGGGGGGCCGGGGGAGACCCAGTACTTC	CATSDLRSSGGPGETQYF	18	TRBV24-1	.	TRBD2	TRBJ2-5
TGTGCCAGCAGCTCCCTCAGGGTGGGGCCCGGCACTGAAGCTTTCTTT	CASSSLRVGPGTEAFF	16	TRBV7-2	many	.	TRBJ1-1
TGTGCCAGCAGCTTATCCCGGGACCCAGACTACGAGCAGTACTTC	CASSLSRDPDYEQYF	15	TRBV7-9	few	.	TRBJ2-7
TGTGCCAGCAGTTTGTGGGGTGGGGAGCTGTTTTTT	CASSLWGGELFF	12	TRBV12-3/TRBV12-4	many	.	TRBJ2-2